Listed here is a single T cell receptor beta chain. The sample comes from a study of T cells in Graves' hyperthyroidism and ophthalmopathy. TCR beta CDR3 regions were amplified from RNA transcripts. Carried out on the TCR CDR3, a first-round RT-PCR used the HTBI primer set. TCRdb fed the multiplex PCR reads into MiXCR, producing one record per CDR3 protein. The sample contains approximately 430,000 distinct CDR3 sequences, around a sixth of which appear only once. Looked up from germline, CDR1 is SGDLS and CDR2 is YYNGEE. V lost 8 bases and J 7 bases, leaving 12 bases between the germline ends. The CDR3 spans 12 residues.

This clonotype originated in a woman younger than 30 with Graves' hyperthyroidism. The rearrangement links TRBV9 to TRBJ1-4; D not resolved. The sequenced sample was blood. CDR3 loop: CARTTKIEKLFF. DNA for the CDR3: TGTGCCAGGACAACGAAAATTGAAAAACTGTTTTTT. Looking up the rest from reference TRBV9 and TRBJ1-4 gives the full variable domain: DSGVTQTPKHLITATGQRVTLRCSPRSGDLSVYWYQQSLDQGLQFLIQYYNGEERAKGNILERFSAQQFPDLHSELNLSSLELGDSALYFCARTTKIEKLFFGSGTQLSVL.